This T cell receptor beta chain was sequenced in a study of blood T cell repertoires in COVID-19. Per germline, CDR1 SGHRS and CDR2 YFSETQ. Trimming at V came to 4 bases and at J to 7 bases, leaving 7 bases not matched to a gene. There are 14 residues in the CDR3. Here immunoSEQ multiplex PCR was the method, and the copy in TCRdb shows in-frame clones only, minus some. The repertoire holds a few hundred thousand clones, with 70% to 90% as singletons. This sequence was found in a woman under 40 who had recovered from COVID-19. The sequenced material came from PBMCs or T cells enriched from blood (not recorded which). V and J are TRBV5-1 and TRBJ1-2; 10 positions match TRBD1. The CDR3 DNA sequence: TGCGCCAGCAGCCAGACAGGGGGCGGTGGTGGCTACACCTTC. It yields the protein CASSQTGGGGGYTF. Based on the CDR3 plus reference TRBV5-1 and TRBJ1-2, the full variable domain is KAGVTQTPRYLIKTRGQQVTLSCSPISGHRSVSWYQQTPGQGLQFLFEYFSETQRNKGNFPGRFSGRQFSNSRSEMNVSTLELGDSALYLCASSQTGGGGGYTFGSGTRLTVV.